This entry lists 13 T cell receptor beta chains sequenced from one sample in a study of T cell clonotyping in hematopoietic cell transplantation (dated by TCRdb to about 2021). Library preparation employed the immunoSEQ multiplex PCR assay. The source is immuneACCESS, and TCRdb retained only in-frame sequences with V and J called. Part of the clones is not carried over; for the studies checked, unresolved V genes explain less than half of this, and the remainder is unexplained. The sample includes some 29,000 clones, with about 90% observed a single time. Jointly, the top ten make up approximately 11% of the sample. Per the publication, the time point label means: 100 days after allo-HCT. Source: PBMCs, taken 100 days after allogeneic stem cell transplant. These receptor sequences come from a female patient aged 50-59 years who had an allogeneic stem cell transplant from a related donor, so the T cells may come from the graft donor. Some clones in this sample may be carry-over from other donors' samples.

CDR3 DNA sequence: TGTGCCAGCAGTGGGTTCGACAGGGCCCTCTACGAGCAGTACTTC. Protein product: CASSGFDRALYEQYF. V and J are TRBV25-1 and TRBJ2-7; 7 positions match TRBD1. The CDR3 is made up of 15 amino acids. Unmatched junction bases numbered 9, after V lost 4 bases and J lost 3 bases. In germline, CDR1 is MGHDK, CDR2 SYGVNS.

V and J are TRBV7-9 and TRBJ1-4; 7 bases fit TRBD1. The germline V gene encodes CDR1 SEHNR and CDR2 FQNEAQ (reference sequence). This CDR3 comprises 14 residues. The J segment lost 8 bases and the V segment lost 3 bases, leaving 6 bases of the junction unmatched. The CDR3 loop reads CASSFGTDGEKLFF. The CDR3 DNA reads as TGTGCCAGCAGCTTCGGGACAGATGGGGAAAAACTGTTTTTT.

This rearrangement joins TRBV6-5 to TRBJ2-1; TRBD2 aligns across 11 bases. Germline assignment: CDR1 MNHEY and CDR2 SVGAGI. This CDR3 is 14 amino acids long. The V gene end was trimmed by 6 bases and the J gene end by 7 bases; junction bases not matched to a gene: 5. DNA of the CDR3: TGTGCCAGCAGACGACTAGCGGGGAAGAATGAGCAGTTCTTC. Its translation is CASRRLAGKNEQFF.

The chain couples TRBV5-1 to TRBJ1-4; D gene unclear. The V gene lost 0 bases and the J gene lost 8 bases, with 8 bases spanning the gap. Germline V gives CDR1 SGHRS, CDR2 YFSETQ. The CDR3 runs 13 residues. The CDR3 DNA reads TGCGCCAGCAGCTTGGCCGGGTGGGAAAAACTGTTTTTT. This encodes CASSLAGWEKLFF.

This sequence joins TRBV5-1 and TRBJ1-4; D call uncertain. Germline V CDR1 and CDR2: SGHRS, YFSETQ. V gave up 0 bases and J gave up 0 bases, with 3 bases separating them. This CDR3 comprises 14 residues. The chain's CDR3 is CASSLASTNEKLFF. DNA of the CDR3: TGCGCCAGCAGCTTGGCTTCAACTAATGAAAAACTGTTTTTT.

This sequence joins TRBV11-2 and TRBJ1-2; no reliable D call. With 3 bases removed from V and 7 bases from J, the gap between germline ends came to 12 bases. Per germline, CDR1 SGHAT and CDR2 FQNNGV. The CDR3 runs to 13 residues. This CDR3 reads CASSFDGLGGYTF. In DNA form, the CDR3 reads TGTGCCAGCAGCTTCGATGGGTTGGGTGGCTACACCTTC. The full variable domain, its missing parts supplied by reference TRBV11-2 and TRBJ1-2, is EAGVAQSPRYKIIEKRQSVAFWCNPISGHATLYWYQQILGQGPKLLIQFQNNGVVDDSQLPKDRFSAERLKGVDSTLKIQPAKLEDSAVYLCASSFDGLGGYTFGSGTRLTVV.

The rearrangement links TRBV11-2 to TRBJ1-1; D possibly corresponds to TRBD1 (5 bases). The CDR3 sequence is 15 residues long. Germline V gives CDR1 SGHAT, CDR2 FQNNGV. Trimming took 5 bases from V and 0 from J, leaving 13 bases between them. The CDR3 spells CASSEAPGLNTEAFF. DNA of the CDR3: TGTGCCAGCAGCGAGGCGCCGGGGCTGAACACTGAAGCTTTCTTT.

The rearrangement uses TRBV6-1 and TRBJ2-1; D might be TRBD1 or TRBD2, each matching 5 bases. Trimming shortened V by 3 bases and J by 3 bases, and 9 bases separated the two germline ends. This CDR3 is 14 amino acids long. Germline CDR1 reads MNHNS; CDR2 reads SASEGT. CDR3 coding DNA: TGTGCCAGCAGTGATATGGGGGTCTACAATGAGCAGTTCTTC. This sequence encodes CASSDMGVYNEQFF.

In DNA, the CDR3 is TGTGCCAGTAGTATTTTATGGAGCAATCAGCCCCAGCATTTT. Translation: CASSILWSNQPQHF. The gene calls are TRBV19 and TRBJ1-5; no reliable D call. V lost 3 bases to trimming and J lost 1 base, with 7 bases between them. The CDR3 contains 14 residues. Germline CDR1 and CDR2: LNHDA and SQIVND (reference sequence).

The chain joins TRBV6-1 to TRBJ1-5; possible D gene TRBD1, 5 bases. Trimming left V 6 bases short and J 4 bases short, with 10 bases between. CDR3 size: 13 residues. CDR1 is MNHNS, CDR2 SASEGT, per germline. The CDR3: CASRPGGNQPQHF. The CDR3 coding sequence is TGTGCCAGCAGGCCGGGGGGGAATCAGCCCCAGCATTTT.

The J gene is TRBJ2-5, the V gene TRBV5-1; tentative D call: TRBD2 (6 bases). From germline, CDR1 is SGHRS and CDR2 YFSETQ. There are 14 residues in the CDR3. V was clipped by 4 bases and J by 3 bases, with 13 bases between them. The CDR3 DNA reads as TGCGCCAGCAGCCAGGGACTGGATGAAGAGACCCAGTACTTC. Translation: CASSQGLDEETQYF.

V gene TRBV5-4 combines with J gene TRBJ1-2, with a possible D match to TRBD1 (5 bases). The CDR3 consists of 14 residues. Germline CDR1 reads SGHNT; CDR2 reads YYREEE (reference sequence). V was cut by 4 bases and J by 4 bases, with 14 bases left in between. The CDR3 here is CASSPPGGTYGYTF. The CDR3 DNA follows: TGTGCCAGCAGCCCCCCCGGGGGGACCTATGGCTACACCTTC.

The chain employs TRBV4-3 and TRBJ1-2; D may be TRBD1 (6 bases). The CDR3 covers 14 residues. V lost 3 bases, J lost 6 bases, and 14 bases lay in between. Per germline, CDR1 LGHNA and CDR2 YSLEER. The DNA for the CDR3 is TGCGCCAGCAGCCAGGGTTCACAGGGAAATGGCTACACCTTC. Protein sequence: CASSQGSQGNGYTF.